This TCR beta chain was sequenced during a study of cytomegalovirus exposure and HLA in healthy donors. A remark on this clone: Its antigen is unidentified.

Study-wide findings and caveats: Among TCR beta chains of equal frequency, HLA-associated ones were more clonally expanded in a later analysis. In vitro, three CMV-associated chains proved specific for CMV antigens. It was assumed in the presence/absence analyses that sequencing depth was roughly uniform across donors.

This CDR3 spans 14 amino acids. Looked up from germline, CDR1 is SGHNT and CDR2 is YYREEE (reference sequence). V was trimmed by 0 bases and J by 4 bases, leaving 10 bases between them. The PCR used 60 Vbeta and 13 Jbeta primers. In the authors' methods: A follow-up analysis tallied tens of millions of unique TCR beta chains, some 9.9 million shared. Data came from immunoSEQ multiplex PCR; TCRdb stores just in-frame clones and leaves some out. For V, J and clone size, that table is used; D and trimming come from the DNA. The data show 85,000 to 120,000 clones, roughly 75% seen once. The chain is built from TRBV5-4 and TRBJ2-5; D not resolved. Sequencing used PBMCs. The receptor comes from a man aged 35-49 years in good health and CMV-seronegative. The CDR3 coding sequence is TGTGCCAGCAGCTTGGGGGCTGGTCCAGAGACCCAGTACTTC. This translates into CASSLGAGPETQYF.